This record covers a single T cell receptor beta chain. The target antigen is unknown. The data originate from a study of T cell responses to AZD1222 COVID-19 vaccine. Study results and caveats: Regions 160-218 and 743-854 held dominance among vaccine-associated CD4 TCRs, which spanned spike.

The protocol was immunoSEQ multiplex PCR, while the TCRdb copy is restricted to in-frame clones and leaves out a portion. The repertoire holds about 160,000 clones, around 94% seen once, with roughly 1.3% in the top ten. Looked up from germline, CDR1 is LGHNT and CDR2 is FRNRAP. The CDR3 is 16 residues long. V was clipped by 2 bases and J by 10 bases; unmatched bases: 15. The rearrangement links TRBV12-5 to TRBJ2-3; 7 nucleotides line up with TRBD2. The specimen comprised peripheral blood, sampled on day 0 of AZD1222 vaccination. The origin of this receptor is an adult in good health. In nucleotides, the CDR3 is TGTGCTAGTGGTTTGAAGTTCGTGCGGGAGCCCATTTCGCAGTATTTT. It translates to CASGLKFVREPISQYF.